Each of the 13 T cell receptor beta chains below was sequenced from the same sample in a study of Ad26.COV2.S vaccination and SARS-CoV-2 variants. The treatment is: 15 to 20 received Ad26.COV2.S at low or high dose, single or two shots; several received placebo; per-sample allocation not given. Sampling took place 63 days after the first vaccine or placebo injection. Generated by immunoSEQ multiplex PCR, the TCRdb table keeps only in-frame clones and is missing some. The sample has about 240,000 clones; approximately 90% are singletons. The source material was peripheral blood, sampled in a trial of Ad26.COV2.S vaccine versus placebo. The source is a person aged 18-60 years who received the Ad26.COV2.S COVID-19 vaccine or a placebo.

This chain links TRBV30 with TRBJ1-3; D might be TRBD1 (5 bases). The CDR3 sequence is 16 residues long. Germline CDR1 GTSNPN, CDR2 SVGIG (reference sequence). The V end was cut by 5 bases, the J end by 2 bases, with 19 bases between. CDR3 sequence reads: CAWQVGDRGAGNTIYF. In DNA, the CDR3 is TGTGCCTGGCAAGTGGGCGATCGGGGGGCTGGAAACACCATATATTTT.

This rearrangement joins TRBV3-1 (or the pseudogene TRBV3-2) to TRBJ2-2; a weak D match, TRBD2 (7 bases). Germline V CDR1 and CDR2: LGHDT, YNNKEL (reference sequence). The CDR3 totals 14 residues. V lost 4 bases and J lost 5, with 11 bases in between. The CDR3 DNA follows: TGTGCCAGCAGCCGGGAGGGGGGAACCGGGGAGCTGTTTTTT. Protein: CASSREGGTGELFF.

The chain recombines TRBV19 with TRBJ1-5, with D perhaps TRBD1 (6 bases). The CDR3 has 15 amino acids. Trimming removed 8 bases from V and 1 base from J, with 15 bases in between. Germline V CDR1 and CDR2: LNHDA, SQIVND (reference sequence). CDR3 region: CASRQGRGSNQPQHF. In DNA, the CDR3 is TGTGCCAGTCGTCAGGGGAGAGGCAGCAATCAGCCCCAGCATTTT.

This chain joins TRBV28 and TRBJ2-2; D may be TRBD1 or TRBD2 (5 bases each). The CDR3 sequence is 14 residues long. Trimming removed 1 base at V and 6 bases at J, with 9 bases between. Germline CDR1 reads MDHEN; CDR2 reads SYDVKM. This chain's CDR3 is CASSLYGAAGELFF. The CDR3 region has the DNA TGTGCCAGCAGTTTATACGGGGCGGCCGGGGAGCTGTTTTTT.

This clone was detected only a few times. V usage is TRBV7-6 and J usage is TRBJ1-5, with no clear D. The CDR3 runs 15 residues. Germline CDR1 SGHVS, CDR2 FNYEAQ. The V end was cut by 1 base, the J end by 0 bases, with 7 bases between. The CDR3 DNA reads as TGTGCCAGCAGCTTAGGGGCTTATAGCAATCAGCCCCAGCATTTT. Translated: CASSLGAYSNQPQHF.

CDR3 nucleotides: TGTGCCAGTAGTATAACGAGGACCCCAGGGCCACTTCAGCCCCAGCATTTT. It encodes CASSITRTPGPLQPQHF. The chain has TRBV19 and TRBJ1-5; possibly TRBD1 for D (5 bases). The CDR3 totals 17 residues. Germline V gene sequence: CDR1 LNHDA, CDR2 SQIVND (reference sequence). V was trimmed by 2 bases and J by 6 bases, leaving 20 bases between them. The full variable domain, its missing parts supplied by reference TRBV19 and TRBJ1-5, is DGGITQSPKYLFRKEGQNVTLSCEQNLNHDAMYWYRQDPGQGLRLIYYSQIVNDFQKGDIAEGYSVSREKKESFPLTVTSAQKNPTAFYLCASSITRTPGPLQPQHFGDGTRLSIL.

The gene calls are TRBV10-3 and TRBJ1-3; perhaps TRBD1 as D (5 bases). V shed 0 bases and J shed 3 bases, with 6 bases lying between them. CDR1 and CDR2 (germline): ENHRY, SYGVKD. The CDR3 spans 14 residues. The CDR3 sequence: CAISESGVGNTIYF. The CDR3 DNA follows: TGTGCCATCAGTGAGTCGGGGGTTGGAAACACCATATATTTT.

The rearrangement joins TRBV30 to TRBJ1-3, with D unclear. The CDR3 length is 13 residues. V was cut by 7 bases and J by 0 bases, with 10 bases left in between. Germline loops: CDR1 GTSNPN, CDR2 SVGIG (reference sequence). The CDR3 protein is CASRGSSGNTIYF. The CDR3 DNA reads as TGTGCCTCGAGAGGGAGCTCTGGAAACACCATATATTTT.

The V and J genes are TRBV5-1 and TRBJ1-2, with 11 bases fitting TRBD1. Germline V lookup: CDR1 SGHRS, CDR2 YFSETQ. The trim removed 4 bases at V and 7 bases at J, leaving 6 bases unmatched. The CDR3 runs 14 residues. In DNA form, the CDR3 reads TGCGCCAGCAGCACGGACAGGGGGCCTTTTGGCTACACCTTC. Residues: CASSTDRGPFGYTF. The whole variable domain, filled in from reference TRBV5-1 and TRBJ1-2, reads KAGVTQTPRYLIKTRGQQVTLSCSPISGHRSVSWYQQTPGQGLQFLFEYFSETQRNKGNFPGRFSGRQFSNSRSEMNVSTLELGDSALYLCASSTDRGPFGYTFGSGTRLTVV.

J is TRBJ2-1 and V is TRBV5-1; 9 positions agree with TRBD2. The CDR3 is 14 amino acids. The germline V gene has CDR1 SGHRS and CDR2 YFSETQ. J gave up 6 bases and V 4 bases, and 5 bases lay outside the gene matches. The CDR3 sequence: CASSLAGSGNEQFF. DNA of the CDR3: TGCGCCAGCAGCCTAGCGGGGTCGGGCAATGAGCAGTTCTTC.

The V gene is TRBV24-1, the J gene TRBJ2-2, with D maybe TRBD2 (6 bases). Trimming left V 6 bases short and J 8 bases short, with 12 bases between. The CDR3 sequence is 13 residues long. Germline assignment: CDR1 KGHDR and CDR2 SFDVKD. In DNA, the CDR3 is TGTGCCACCAGTCCCGGAGGGGCTGGGGAGCTGTTTTTT. Translated: CATSPGGAGELFF.

The chain combines TRBV11-2 with TRBJ1-1; 8 bases map to TRBD1. The CDR3 is 16 residues long. Germline values: CDR1 SGHAT, CDR2 FQNNGV. The V gene end was trimmed by 5 bases and the J gene end by 4 bases; junction bases not matched to a gene: 12. The CDR3 reads CASSLIPRGRSTEAFF. Written as DNA, the CDR3 is TGTGCCAGCAGCCTGATACCCAGGGGGCGCAGCACTGAAGCTTTCTTT.

The chain employs TRBV6-2 or TRBV6-3 and TRBJ2-3, with a possible D match to TRBD2 (6 bases). V was trimmed by 3 bases and J by 6 bases, leaving 7 bases between them. The length of the CDR3 is 12 residues. Germline-derived CDR1 and CDR2 are MNHEY and SVGEGT. For the CDR3, the DNA is TGTGCCAGCAGTTATCGGGAGGATACGCAGTATTTT. Protein sequence: CASSYREDTQYF.